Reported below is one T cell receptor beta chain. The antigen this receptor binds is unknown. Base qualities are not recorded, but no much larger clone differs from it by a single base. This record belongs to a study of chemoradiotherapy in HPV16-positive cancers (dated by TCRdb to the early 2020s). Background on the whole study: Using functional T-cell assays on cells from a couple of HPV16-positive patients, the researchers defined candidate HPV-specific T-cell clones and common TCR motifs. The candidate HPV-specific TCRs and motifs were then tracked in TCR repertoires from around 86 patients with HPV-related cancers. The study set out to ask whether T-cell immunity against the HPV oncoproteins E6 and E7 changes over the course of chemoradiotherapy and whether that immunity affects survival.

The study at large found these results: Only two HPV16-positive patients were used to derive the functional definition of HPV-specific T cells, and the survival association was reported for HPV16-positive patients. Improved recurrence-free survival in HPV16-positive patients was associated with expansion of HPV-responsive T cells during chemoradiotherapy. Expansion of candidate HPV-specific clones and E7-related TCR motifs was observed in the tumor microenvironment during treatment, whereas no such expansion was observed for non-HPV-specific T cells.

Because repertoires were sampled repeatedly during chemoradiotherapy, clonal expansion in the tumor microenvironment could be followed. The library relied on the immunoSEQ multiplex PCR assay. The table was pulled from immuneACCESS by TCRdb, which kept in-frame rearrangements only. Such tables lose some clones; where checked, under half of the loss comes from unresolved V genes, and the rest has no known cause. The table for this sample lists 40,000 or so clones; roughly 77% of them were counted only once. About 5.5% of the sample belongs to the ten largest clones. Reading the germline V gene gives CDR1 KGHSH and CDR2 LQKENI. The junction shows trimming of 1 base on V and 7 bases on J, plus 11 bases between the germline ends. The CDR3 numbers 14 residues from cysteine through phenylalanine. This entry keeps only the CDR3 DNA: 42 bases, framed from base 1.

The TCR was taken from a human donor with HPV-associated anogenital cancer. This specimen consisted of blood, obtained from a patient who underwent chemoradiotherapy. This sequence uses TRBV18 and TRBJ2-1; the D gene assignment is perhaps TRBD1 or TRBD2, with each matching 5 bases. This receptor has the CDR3 CASSPQRGRNEQFF. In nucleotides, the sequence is TGTGCCAGCTCACCACAGAGGGGAAGGAATGAGCAGTTCTTC.